A selection of T cell receptor beta chains follows, all from one sample in a study of cytotoxic CD8 clonotypes in ibrutinib-treated CLL. Libraries were prepared by immunoSEQ multiplex PCR; TCRdb keeps only in-frame clonotypes and omits some of them. The sample contains tens of thousands of clones, roughly 72% of which appear only once. The sample was PBMCs, taken after 12 months of ibrutinib treatment. These receptors were collected from a human donor with chronic lymphocytic leukemia. The CDR3 runs from the conserved cysteine through the conserved F or W. The D gene is left open where the match is weak. Where a row states a size, it is once, few, many or the class of an expanded clone; other rows omit it.

len,abundance,d_gene,j_gene,v_gene,CDR3aa,CDR3nt
18,.,.,TRBJ1-5,TRBV19,CASSISSRGWGGNQPQHF,TGTGCCAGTAGTATCTCTAGCCGGGGGTGGGGTGGCAATCAGCCCCAGCATTTT
12,.,.,TRBJ2-3,TRBV29-1,CSVVGGTDTQYF,TGCAGCGTTGTAGGGGGCACAGATACGCAGTATTTT
14,.,.,TRBJ2-7,TRBV7-9,CASSLGVKAVEQYF,TGTGCCAGCAGCTTAGGGGTGAAGGCGGTCGAGCAGTACTTC
15,.,TRBD1,TRBJ1-1,TRBV10-3,CAISDVRTGGTEAFF,TGTGCCATCAGTGACGTGAGGACAGGGGGCACTGAAGCTTTCTTT
12,.,.,TRBJ1-2,TRBV5-1,CASSLEGVGYTF,TGCGCCAGCAGCTTGGAAGGTGTTGGCTACACCTTC
16,.,TRBD2,TRBJ2-7,TRBV27,CASSHGSGGATYEQYF,TGTGCCAGCAGCCATGGTAGCGGGGGGGCCACCTACGAGCAGTACTTC
15,.,.,TRBJ2-3,TRBV11-2,CASSPGGGHTDTQYF,TGTGCCAGCAGCCCAGGGGGGGGGCACACAGATACGCAGTATTTT
12,.,.,TRBJ1-6,TRBV28,CASSSGGRALHF,TGTGCCAGCAGTTCCGGCGGACGAGCCCTCCACTTT
17,.,.,TRBJ1-2,TRBV11-2,CASSWGVTAGFNYGYTF,TGTGCCAGCAGCTGGGGCGTGACAGCGGGGTTTAACTATGGCTACACCTTC
12,.,TRBD1,TRBJ1-6,TRBV30,CACDREGSPLHF,TGTGCCTGCGACAGGGAGGGTTCACCCCTCCACTTT
13,few,.,TRBJ1-2,TRBV19,CASSISRGDGYTF,TGTGCCAGTAGTATAAGCAGGGGTGATGGCTACACCTTC
16,.,TRBD1,TRBJ2-1,TRBV7-2,CASSLIGTGVNNEQFF,TGTGCCAGCAGCTTGATCGGGACAGGGGTAAACAATGAGCAGTTCTTC
16,.,TRBD1,TRBJ1-2,TRBV10-3,CAIREDRTGMRYGYTF,TGTGCCATCAGGGAAGACCGGACAGGGATGAGGTATGGCTACACCTTC
14,.,.,TRBJ1-2,TRBV6-5,CASSPDRTAHTTDF,TGTGCCAGCAGCCCCGATAGGACAGCTCACACAACAGACTTC
13,.,TRBD1,TRBJ2-5,TRBV18,CASSPQGEETQYF,TGTGCCAGCTCACCGCAGGGGGAAGAGACCCAGTACTTC
16,.,.,TRBJ2-3,TRBV5-5,CASSLRPAVSTDTQYF,TGTGCCAGCAGCTTGAGGCCGGCAGTTAGCACAGATACGCAGTATTTT
13,.,.,TRBJ1-3,TRBV11-2,CASSFRAGNTIYF,TGTGCCAGCAGCTTCCGGGCTGGAAACACCATATATTTT
18,.,TRBD2,TRBJ2-2,TRBV7-8,CASSLVGLAGARDGELFF,TGTGCCAGCAGCTTGGTGGGACTAGCGGGAGCGCGGGACGGGGAGCTGTTTTTT
14,.,.,TRBJ2-7,TRBV10-1,CASSEGHSSYEQYF,TGCGCCAGCAGTGAGGGCCATTCCTCCTACGAGCAGTACTTC
15,.,.,TRBJ2-2,TRBV11-1,CASSLTPAGTGELFF,TGTGCCAGCAGCTTAACCCCTGCGGGGACCGGGGAGCTGTTTTTT
15,.,TRBD1,TRBJ1-2,TRBV6-1,CASSLLDRGVYGYTF,TGTGCCAGCAGTTTACTCGACAGGGGGGTCTATGGCTACACCTTC
16,.,.,TRBJ2-7,TRBV5-5,CASSLIQDTYSYEQYF,TGTGCCAGCAGCTTGATTCAGGACACGTACTCCTACGAGCAGTACTTC
15,.,TRBD1,TRBJ1-4,TRBV2,CASSIGQASNEKLFF,TGTGCCAGCAGTATCGGACAGGCCTCTAATGAAAAACTGTTTTTT
15,.,.,TRBJ1-2,TRBV19,CASSLRVGGTYGYTF,TGTGCCAGTAGTCTCCGTGTAGGGGGTACCTATGGCTACACCTTC
15,.,TRBD2,TRBJ2-1,TRBV7-3,CASSSGLAGSNEQFF,TGTGCCAGCAGCTCGGGACTAGCGGGGTCCAATGAGCAGTTCTTC
15,.,TRBD1,TRBJ1-6,TRBV27,CASSYGQGLNSPLHF,TGTGCCAGCAGTTACGGACAGGGACTTAATTCACCCCTCCACTTT
13,.,TRBD1,TRBJ1-1,TRBV11-2,CASSRDRGSEAFF,TGTGCCAGCAGCCGGGACAGGGGTTCTGAAGCTTTCTTT
13,.,.,TRBJ1-1,TRBV6-5,CASRRERDTEAFF,TGTGCCAGCAGGAGGGAGAGAGACACTGAAGCTTTCTTT
12,few,.,TRBJ1-5,TRBV2,CASSVGPRTQHF,TGTGCCAGCAGTGTAGGACCCAGGACCCAGCATTTT
16,.,.,TRBJ2-3,TRBV9,CASSVLGGPSTDTQYF,TGTGCCAGCAGCGTCTTAGGGGGGCCGAGCACAGATACGCAGTATTTT
15,once,TRBD1,TRBJ1-2,TRBV5-1,CASSLAGQVNYGYTF,TGCGCCAGCAGCTTGGCCGGACAGGTTAACTATGGCTACACCTTC
15,.,.,TRBJ2-1,TRBV7-3,CASSPGQGGVGEQFF,TGTGCCAGCAGCCCTGGGCAGGGGGGAGTGGGTGAGCAGTTCTTC
14,.,TRBD1,TRBJ2-7,TRBV29-1,CSVEQGTGVYEQYF,TGCAGCGTTGAACAGGGGACAGGAGTTTACGAGCAGTACTTC
11,few,.,TRBJ2-7,TRBV11-2,CASSLADEQYF,TGTGCCAGCAGCTTAGCTGACGAGCAGTACTTC
16,.,.,TRBJ2-6,TRBV5-1,CASSARVISGANVLTF,TGCGCCAGCAGCGCTAGGGTCATCTCTGGGGCCAACGTCCTGACTTTC
12,few,.,TRBJ1-2,TRBV7-2,CASSSRVYGYTF,TGTGCCAGCAGCTCGAGGGTCTATGGCTACACCTTC
15,.,.,TRBJ2-2,TRBV9,CASSTQGPNTGELFF,TGTGCCAGCAGCACCCAGGGGCCCAACACCGGGGAGCTGTTTTTT
14,.,TRBD1,TRBJ1-1,TRBV30,CAWSDRGYNTEAFF,TGTGCCTGGAGTGACAGGGGGTATAACACTGAAGCTTTCTTT
14,.,.,TRBJ2-2,TRBV5-1,CASSLIGGTGELFF,TGCGCCAGCAGCTTGATCGGGGGTACCGGGGAGCTGTTTTTT
12,few,.,TRBJ1-5,TRBV6-5,CASSTGVQPQHF,TGTGCCAGCAGTACAGGCGTTCAGCCCCAGCATTTT
18,.,TRBD2,TRBJ2-1,TRBV9,CASSSEMGSGGTYNEQFF,TGTGCCAGCAGCTCCGAGATGGGTAGCGGGGGGACCTACAATGAGCAGTTCTTC